Listed below are T cell receptor beta chains from one sample, sequenced in a study of PD-1 blockade in classical Hodgkin lymphoma. Generated by immunoSEQ multiplex PCR, the TCRdb table keeps only in-frame clones and is missing some. The table has 30,000 to 40,000 clones, around nine tenths seen once. The sample consisted of CD4+ T cells from blood. These receptors were taken from a human donor with classical Hodgkin lymphoma. Both conserved end residues are part of each CDR3. The D gene is left open where the match is weak. The listing skips clone size in some rows; elsewhere it reads once, few, many or a size class.

CDR3 protein: CASGKGQSNEKLFF
CDR3 DNA: TGTGCCAGCGGCAAGGGACAGTCTAATGAAAAACTGTTTTTT
J gene: TRBJ1-4
clone size: few
V gene: TRBV6-5
D gene: TRBD1

CDR3 protein: CARTTGRRGNEQFF
CDR3 DNA: TGTGCCAGGACGACAGGCCGACGGGGCAATGAGCAGTTCTTC
J gene: TRBJ2-1
clone size: NA
V gene: TRBV27
D gene: NA

CDR3 protein: CASRFLLRGGNEQFF
CDR3 DNA: TGTGCCAGCAGATTCCTTCTCAGGGGGGGCAATGAGCAGTTCTTC
J gene: TRBJ2-1
clone size: NA
V gene: TRBV5-5
D gene: NA

CDR3 protein: CASSFPGQGTYEQYF
CDR3 DNA: TGCGCCAGCAGCTTTCCGGGACAGGGAACCTACGAGCAGTACTTC
J gene: TRBJ2-7
clone size: NA
V gene: TRBV4-1
D gene: TRBD1

CDR3 protein: CASSLGQAPDTQYF
CDR3 DNA: TGTGCCAGCAGCTTGGGACAGGCCCCAGATACGCAGTATTTT
J gene: TRBJ2-3
clone size: NA
V gene: TRBV11-3
D gene: TRBD1

CDR3 protein: CAWSDRGLGGYTF
CDR3 DNA: TGTGCCTGGAGCGACAGGGGGCTGGGAGGCTACACCTTC
J gene: TRBJ1-2
clone size: NA
V gene: TRBV30
D gene: TRBD1

CDR3 protein: CASSKTGDAYGYTF
CDR3 DNA: TGTGCCAGCAGTAAGACAGGTGACGCTTATGGCTACACCTTC
J gene: TRBJ1-2
clone size: once
V gene: TRBV27
D gene: NA

CDR3 protein: CASSDTGQGDYEQYF
CDR3 DNA: TGCGCCAGCAGTGATACCGGACAGGGGGACTACGAGCAGTACTTC
J gene: TRBJ2-7
clone size: NA
V gene: TRBV10-1
D gene: TRBD1

CDR3 protein: CASSLSAAGSGNTIYF
CDR3 DNA: TGTGCCAGCAGTTTATCGGCAGCGGGCTCTGGAAACACCATATATTTT
J gene: TRBJ1-3
clone size: NA
V gene: TRBV28
D gene: NA

CDR3 protein: CASSPRDKQNSPLHF
CDR3 DNA: TGTGCCAGCTCACCAAGGGACAAGCAAAATTCACCCCTCCACTTT
J gene: TRBJ1-6
clone size: few
V gene: TRBV18
D gene: NA

CDR3 protein: CASSEVGAGRTDTQYF
CDR3 DNA: TGTGCCAGCAGTGAGGTGGGGGCAGGCCGCACAGATACGCAGTATTTT
J gene: TRBJ2-3
clone size: NA
V gene: TRBV25-1
D gene: NA

CDR3 protein: CASSPSHNEQFF
CDR3 DNA: TGTGCCAGCAGCCCCAGCCACAATGAGCAGTTCTTC
J gene: TRBJ2-1
clone size: once
V gene: TRBV7-2
D gene: NA

CDR3 protein: CSVRYAQWQFF
CDR3 DNA: TGCAGCGTACGTTACGCACAATGGCAGTTCTTC
J gene: TRBJ2-1
clone size: few
V gene: TRBV29-1
D gene: NA

CDR3 protein: CASSVSNRGAAYGYTF
CDR3 DNA: TGTGCCAGCAGCGTCAGTAACAGGGGAGCGGCCTATGGCTACACCTTC
J gene: TRBJ1-2
clone size: NA
V gene: TRBV9
D gene: TRBD1

CDR3 protein: CAWGGWFTEAFF
CDR3 DNA: TGTGCCTGGGGGGGTTGGTTCACTGAAGCTTTCTTT
J gene: TRBJ1-1
clone size: NA
V gene: TRBV28
D gene: NA

CDR3 protein: CASTQGLAGYNEQFF
CDR3 DNA: TGTGCCAGCACCCAAGGACTAGCGGGTTACAATGAGCAGTTCTTC
J gene: TRBJ2-1
clone size: NA
V gene: TRBV5-4
D gene: TRBD2

CDR3 protein: CASSVAGLGEGEQFF
CDR3 DNA: TGTGCCAGCAGCGTTGCTGGACTAGGGGAGGGTGAGCAGTTCTTC
J gene: TRBJ2-1
clone size: once
V gene: TRBV9
D gene: TRBD2

CDR3 protein: CASSFSQAAFKETQYF
CDR3 DNA: TGTGCCAGCAGCTTTTCCCAGGCCGCTTTCAAGGAGACCCAGTACTTC
J gene: TRBJ2-5
clone size: NA
V gene: TRBV5-5
D gene: NA

CDR3 protein: CAISESRVNYGYTF
CDR3 DNA: TGTGCCATCAGTGAGTCAAGGGTAAACTATGGCTACACCTTC
J gene: TRBJ1-2
clone size: NA
V gene: TRBV10-3
D gene: NA

CDR3 protein: CASSPGVANYGYTF
CDR3 DNA: TGTGCCAGCAGCCCTGGGGTAGCTAACTATGGCTACACCTTC
J gene: TRBJ1-2
clone size: NA
V gene: TRBV7-2
D gene: NA

CDR3 protein: CASSLTGSSYNEQFF
CDR3 DNA: TGTGCCAGCAGCCTTACTGGATCTTCCTACAATGAGCAGTTCTTC
J gene: TRBJ2-1
clone size: NA
V gene: TRBV9
D gene: NA

CDR3 protein: CASKVRQFSYEQYF
CDR3 DNA: TGTGCCAGCAAAGTTAGACAGTTCTCCTACGAGCAGTACTTC
J gene: TRBJ2-7
clone size: NA
V gene: TRBV6-5
D gene: NA

CDR3 protein: CATSREWGGSQETQYF
CDR3 DNA: TGTGCCACCAGCAGAGAGTGGGGAGGGTCCCAAGAGACCCAGTACTTC
J gene: TRBJ2-5
clone size: NA
V gene: TRBV15
D gene: TRBD2

CDR3 protein: CATGDRILANYGYTF
CDR3 DNA: TGTGCCACCGGGGACAGGATATTAGCTAACTATGGCTACACCTTC
J gene: TRBJ1-2
clone size: once
V gene: TRBV10-3
D gene: TRBD1

CDR3 protein: CASSPSPGINYGYTF
CDR3 DNA: TGTGCCAGCAGCCCAAGCCCAGGGATTAACTATGGCTACACCTTC
J gene: TRBJ1-2
clone size: NA
V gene: TRBV9
D gene: NA

CDR3 protein: CAWSLFHGTDRPNIQYF
CDR3 DNA: TGTGCCTGGAGTCTTTTTCACGGGACAGACAGGCCCAACATTCAGTACTTC
J gene: TRBJ2-4
clone size: NA
V gene: TRBV30
D gene: TRBD1

CDR3 protein: CASSFVGEQYF
CDR3 DNA: TGTGCCAGCAGCTTCGTAGGGGAGCAGTACTTC
J gene: TRBJ2-7
clone size: NA
V gene: TRBV7-9
D gene: NA

CDR3 protein: CASSPALKEETQYF
CDR3 DNA: TGTGCCAGCAGCCCCGCCCTGAAGGAAGAGACCCAGTACTTC
J gene: TRBJ2-5
clone size: NA
V gene: TRBV4-2
D gene: NA

CDR3 protein: CASSPLQGPYEQYF
CDR3 DNA: TGTGCCAGCTCACCACTACAGGGACCCTACGAGCAGTACTTC
J gene: TRBJ2-7
clone size: NA
V gene: TRBV18
D gene: NA

CDR3 protein: CASSFEVGSNQPQHF
CDR3 DNA: TGTGCCAGCAGTTTCGAGGTGGGAAGCAATCAGCCCCAGCATTTT
J gene: TRBJ1-5
clone size: NA
V gene: TRBV2
D gene: NA

CDR3 protein: CASQRDRNNEQFF
CDR3 DNA: TGTGCCAGCCAGCGGGACCGGAACAATGAGCAGTTCTTC
J gene: TRBJ2-1
clone size: NA
V gene: TRBV28
D gene: TRBD2

CDR3 protein: CASRDTGTVSNQPQHF
CDR3 DNA: TGTGCCAGCAGAGATACGGGGACGGTTAGCAATCAGCCCCAGCATTTT
J gene: TRBJ1-5
clone size: NA
V gene: TRBV27
D gene: NA

CDR3 protein: CASSLSGQGARDYGYTF
CDR3 DNA: TGTGCCAGCAGCCTCTCGGGACAGGGGGCTCGGGACTATGGCTACACCTTC
J gene: TRBJ1-2
clone size: NA
V gene: TRBV11-1
D gene: TRBD1

CDR3 protein: CASSTGGEEIETQYF
CDR3 DNA: TGTGCCAGCAGTACAGGGGGCGAGGAGATCGAGACCCAGTACTTC
J gene: TRBJ2-5
clone size: NA
V gene: TRBV28
D gene: TRBD1

CDR3 protein: CASSLTGAWENYGYTF
CDR3 DNA: TGTGCCAGCAGTTTAACCGGGGCCTGGGAGAACTATGGCTACACCTTC
J gene: TRBJ1-2
clone size: NA
V gene: TRBV6-5
D gene: NA

CDR3 protein: CASSLVRFTEAFF
CDR3 DNA: TGCGCCAGCAGCTTGGTAAGGTTCACTGAAGCTTTCTTT
J gene: TRBJ1-1
clone size: NA
V gene: TRBV5-1
D gene: NA

CDR3 protein: CSVPDRAGGPSSTDTQYF
CDR3 DNA: TGCAGCGTCCCCGATCGAGCGGGAGGGCCCTCGAGCACAGATACGCAGTATTTT
J gene: TRBJ2-3
clone size: NA
V gene: TRBV29-1
D gene: TRBD2

CDR3 protein: CASSSSRPGANTEAFF
CDR3 DNA: TGTGCCAGCAGTTCAAGCCGTCCGGGAGCAAACACTGAAGCTTTCTTT
J gene: TRBJ1-1
clone size: NA
V gene: TRBV28
D gene: NA

CDR3 protein: CSVVPGGADTQYF
CDR3 DNA: TGCAGCGTTGTTCCCGGAGGGGCAGATACGCAGTATTTT
J gene: TRBJ2-3
clone size: NA
V gene: TRBV29-1
D gene: NA

CDR3 protein: CASSNSLTLAGSEQYF
CDR3 DNA: TGTGCCAGCAGCAATAGTCTGACGCTAGCGGGGAGCGAGCAGTACTTC
J gene: TRBJ2-7
clone size: NA
V gene: TRBV11-2
D gene: TRBD2

CDR3 protein: CASGEPSGTGAYEQYF
CDR3 DNA: TGTGCTAGTGGTGAACCTTCCGGGACAGGGGCCTACGAGCAGTACTTC
J gene: TRBJ2-7
clone size: NA
V gene: TRBV12-5
D gene: TRBD1